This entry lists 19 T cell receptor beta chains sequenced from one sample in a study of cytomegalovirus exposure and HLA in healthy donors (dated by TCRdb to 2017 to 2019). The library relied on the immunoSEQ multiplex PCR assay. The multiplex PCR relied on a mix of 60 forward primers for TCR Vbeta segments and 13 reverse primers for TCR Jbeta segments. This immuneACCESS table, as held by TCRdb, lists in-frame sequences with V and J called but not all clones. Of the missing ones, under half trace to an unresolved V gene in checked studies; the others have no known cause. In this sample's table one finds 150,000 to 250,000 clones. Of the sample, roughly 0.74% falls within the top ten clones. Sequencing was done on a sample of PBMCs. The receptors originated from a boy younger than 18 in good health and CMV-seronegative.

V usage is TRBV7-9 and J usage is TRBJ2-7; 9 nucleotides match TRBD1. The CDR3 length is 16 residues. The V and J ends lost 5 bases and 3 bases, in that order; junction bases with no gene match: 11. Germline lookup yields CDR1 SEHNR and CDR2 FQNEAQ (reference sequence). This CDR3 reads CASSHPPGQGIYEQYF. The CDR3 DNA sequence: TGTGCCAGCAGCCATCCCCCGGGACAGGGAATCTACGAGCAGTACTTC.

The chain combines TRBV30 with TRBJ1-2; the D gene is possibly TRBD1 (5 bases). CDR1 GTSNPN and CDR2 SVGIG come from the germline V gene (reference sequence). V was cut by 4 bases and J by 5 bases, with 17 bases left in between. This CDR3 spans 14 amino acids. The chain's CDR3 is CAWTDGSWGYGYTF. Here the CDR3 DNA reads TGTGCCTGGACTGACGGGAGTTGGGGGTATGGCTACACCTTC.

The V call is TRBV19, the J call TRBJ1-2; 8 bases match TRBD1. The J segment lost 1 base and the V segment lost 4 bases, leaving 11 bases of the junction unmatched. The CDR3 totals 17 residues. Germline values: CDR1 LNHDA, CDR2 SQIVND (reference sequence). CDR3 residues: CASSTLTGERFNYGYTF. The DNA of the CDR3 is TGTGCCAGTAGTACCTTGACAGGGGAGAGGTTTAACTATGGCTACACCTTC.

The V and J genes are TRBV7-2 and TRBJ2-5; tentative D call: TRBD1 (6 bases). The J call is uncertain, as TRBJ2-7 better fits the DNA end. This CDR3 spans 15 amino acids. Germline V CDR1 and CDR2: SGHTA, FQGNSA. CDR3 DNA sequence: TGTGCCAGCAGCTCCCGCCCAGGGGCATCCTACGAGCAGTACTTC. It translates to CASSSRPGASYEQYF.

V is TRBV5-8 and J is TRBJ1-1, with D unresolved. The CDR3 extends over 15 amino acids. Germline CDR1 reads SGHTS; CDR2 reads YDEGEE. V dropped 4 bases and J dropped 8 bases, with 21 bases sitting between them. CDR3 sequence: CASSGELLWEQEAFF. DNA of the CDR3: TGTGCCAGCAGCGGGGAGCTCTTATGGGAGCAAGAAGCTTTCTTT. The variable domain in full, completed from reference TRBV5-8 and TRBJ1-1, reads EAGVTQSPTHLIKTRGQQATLRCSPISGHTSVYWYQQALGLGLQFLLWYDEGEERNRGNFPPRFSGRQFPNYSSELNVNALELEDSALYLCASSGELLWEQEAFFGQGTRLTVV.

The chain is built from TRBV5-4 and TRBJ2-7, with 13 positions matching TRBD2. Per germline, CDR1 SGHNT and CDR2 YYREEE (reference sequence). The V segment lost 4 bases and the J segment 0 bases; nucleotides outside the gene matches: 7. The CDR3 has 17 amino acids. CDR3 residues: CASSQTSGGPSSYEQYF. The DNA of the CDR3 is TGTGCCAGCAGCCAGACTAGCGGGGGGCCTAGCTCCTACGAGCAGTACTTC.

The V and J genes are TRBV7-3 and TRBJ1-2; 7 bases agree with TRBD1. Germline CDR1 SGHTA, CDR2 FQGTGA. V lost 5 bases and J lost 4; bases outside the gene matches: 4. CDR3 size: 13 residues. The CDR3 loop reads CASSRAGGYGYTF. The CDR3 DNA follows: TGTGCCAGCAGCCGCGCAGGGGGCTATGGCTACACCTTC.

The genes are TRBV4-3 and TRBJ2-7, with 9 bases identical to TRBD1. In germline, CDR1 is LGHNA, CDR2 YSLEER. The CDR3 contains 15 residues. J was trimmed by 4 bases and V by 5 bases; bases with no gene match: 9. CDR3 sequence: CASSAWGQGGYEQYF. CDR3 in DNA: TGCGCCAGCAGCGCCTGGGGACAGGGTGGGTACGAGCAGTACTTC.

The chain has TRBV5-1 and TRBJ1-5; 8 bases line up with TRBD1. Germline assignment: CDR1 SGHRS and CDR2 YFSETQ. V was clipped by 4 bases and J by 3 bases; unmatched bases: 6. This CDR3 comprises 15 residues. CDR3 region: CASSPTGAINQPQHF. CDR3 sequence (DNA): TGCGCCAGCAGCCCGACAGGGGCCATCAATCAGCCCCAGCATTTT.

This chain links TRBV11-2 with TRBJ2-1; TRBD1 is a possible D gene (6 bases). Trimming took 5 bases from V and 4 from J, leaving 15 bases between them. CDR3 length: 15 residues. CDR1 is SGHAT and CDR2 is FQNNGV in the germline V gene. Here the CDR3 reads CASSPRDMDYNEQFF. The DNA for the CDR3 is TGTGCCAGCAGCCCCCGGGACATGGATTACAATGAGCAGTTCTTC.

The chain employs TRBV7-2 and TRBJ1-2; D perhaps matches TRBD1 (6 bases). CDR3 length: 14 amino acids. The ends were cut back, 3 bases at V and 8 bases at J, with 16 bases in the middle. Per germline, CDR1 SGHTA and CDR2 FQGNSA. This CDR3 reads CASSFSLSGGGYTF. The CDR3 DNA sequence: TGTGCCAGCAGCTTCTCCTTATCTGGGGGCGGCTACACCTTC.

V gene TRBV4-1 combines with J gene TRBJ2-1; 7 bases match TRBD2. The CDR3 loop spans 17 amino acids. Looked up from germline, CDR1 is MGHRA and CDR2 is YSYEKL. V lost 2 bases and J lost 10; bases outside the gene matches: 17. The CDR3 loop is CASSQSTGGGDPREQFF. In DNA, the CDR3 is TGCGCCAGCAGCCAATCGACGGGCGGGGGAGACCCTAGGGAGCAGTTCTTC.

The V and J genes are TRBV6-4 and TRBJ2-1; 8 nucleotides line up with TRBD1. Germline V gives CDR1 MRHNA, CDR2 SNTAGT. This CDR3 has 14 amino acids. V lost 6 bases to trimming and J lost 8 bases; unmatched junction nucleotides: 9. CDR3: CASSPGGYGDEQFF. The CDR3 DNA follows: TGTGCCAGCAGCCCAGGGGGCTACGGCGATGAGCAGTTCTTC.

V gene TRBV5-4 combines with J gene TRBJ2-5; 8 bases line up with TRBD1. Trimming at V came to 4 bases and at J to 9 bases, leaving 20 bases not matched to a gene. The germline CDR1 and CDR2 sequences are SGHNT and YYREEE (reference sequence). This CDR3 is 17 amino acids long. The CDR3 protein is CASSTGGPHPLQGAQYF. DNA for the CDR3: TGTGCCAGCAGCACAGGGGGACCGCATCCCCTCCAGGGAGCCCAGTACTTC.

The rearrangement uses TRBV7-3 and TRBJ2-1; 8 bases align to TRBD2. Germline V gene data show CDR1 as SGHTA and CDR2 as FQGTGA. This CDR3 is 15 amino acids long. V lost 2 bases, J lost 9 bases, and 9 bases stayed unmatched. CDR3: CASSLQNGGAVEQFF. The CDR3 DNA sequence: TGTGCCAGCAGCTTACAGAACGGGGGGGCCGTTGAGCAGTTCTTC.

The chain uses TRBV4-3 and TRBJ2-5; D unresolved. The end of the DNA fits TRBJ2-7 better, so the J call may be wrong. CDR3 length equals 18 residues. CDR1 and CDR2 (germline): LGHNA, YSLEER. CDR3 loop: CASSQGLFPSVYSYEQYF. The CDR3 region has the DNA TGCGCCAGCAGCCAGGGCCTCTTTCCGTCTGTTTATTCCTACGAGCAGTACTTC.

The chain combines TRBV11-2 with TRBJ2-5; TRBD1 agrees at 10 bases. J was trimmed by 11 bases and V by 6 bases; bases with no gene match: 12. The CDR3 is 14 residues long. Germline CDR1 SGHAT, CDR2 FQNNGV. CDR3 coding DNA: TGTGCCAGCAGAATCCCGGGACAGGGGTTTAAGCAGTACTTC. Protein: CASRIPGQGFKQYF.

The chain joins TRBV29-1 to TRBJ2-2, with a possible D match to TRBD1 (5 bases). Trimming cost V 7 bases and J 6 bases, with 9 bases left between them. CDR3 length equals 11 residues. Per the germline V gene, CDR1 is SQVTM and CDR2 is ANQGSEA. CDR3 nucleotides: TGCAGCGCCAGGGAATCCGGGGAGCTGTTTTTT. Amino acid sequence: CSARESGELFF.

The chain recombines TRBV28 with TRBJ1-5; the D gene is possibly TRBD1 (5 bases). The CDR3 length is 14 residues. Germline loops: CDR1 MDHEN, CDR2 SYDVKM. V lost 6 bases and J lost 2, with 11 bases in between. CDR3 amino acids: CASSSGVRNQPQHF. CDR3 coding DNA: TGTGCCAGCAGCTCGGGGGTACGCAATCAGCCCCAGCATTTT. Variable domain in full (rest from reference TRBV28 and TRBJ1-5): DVKVTQSSRYLVKRTGEKVFLECVQDMDHENMFWYRQDPGLGLRLIYFSYDVKMKEKGDIPEGYSVSREKKERFSLILESASTNQTSMYLCASSSGVRNQPQHFGDGTRLSIL.